This T cell receptor (beta chain) was recovered during a study of cytotoxic CD8 clonotypes in ibrutinib-treated CLL (dated by TCRdb to about 2021). About the study as a whole: The cohort had about a dozen relapsed/refractory and more than 14 treatment-naive patients; 17 were IGHV unmutated. Partial responses were observed in roughly 24 patients and complete responses in 2; after a median follow-up of about 69 months, remission was maintained in 14 patients and progression was observed in some twelve. Response samples were taken after a median of about a year on treatment, ranging from about 6 to 40 months. Samples averaged roughly 260,000 productive templates and about 94,000 productive rearrangements. Of the 86 people in the trial, about two dozen had longitudinal samples available. Cryopreserved peripheral blood mononuclear cells were obtained before treatment, at response, and at either sustained remission or disease progression. Patients were still on ibrutinib when every remission and progressive disease sample was collected.

On a MiSeq, deep resolution sequencing aimed for a depth between 1 in 1 million and 1 in 200,000 T cells, with each clonotype covered approximately 9.2x on average. The immunoSEQ hsTCRB Kit was used to generate TCR beta libraries. On the authors' methods: ImmunoSEQ Data Assistant and ImmunoSEQ Analyzer were used for data analysis, and V, D and J genes were assigned according to IMGT definitions. Clonality, which ranges from 0 to 1, was calculated as one minus the normalized Shannon entropy of productive rearrangement frequencies. Public clonotype analysis was restricted to overrepresented clonotypes comprising at least 0.05% of each patient's repertoire. Repertoires from some 14 age-matched healthy donors in immuneACCESS were used as clonality controls. TCRdb provides this immuneACCESS table in a form limited to in-frame rearrangements. Some clones are lacking; in checked studies, under half of them reflect an unresolved V gene, and why the rest are absent is not known. D and trimming were read from the DNA, whereas the V and J calls and clone size are those reported in that table. This sample lists 40,000 to 55,000 clones; over 65% were detected once. The ten largest clones take up around 20% of the sample.

Ends trimmed: V by 0 bases, J by 4 bases; bases unmatched to a gene: 8. Looking up the germline V gene yields CDR1 SGHDN and CDR2 FVKESK. From its cysteine to its phenylalanine, the CDR3 spans 17 amino acids. Just the 51-base CDR3 DNA is kept, in frame starting at base 1. Taken with the paper, the label for time point translates to: around 25 months on ibrutinib. Approximately 2 micrograms of genomic DNA were extracted from cryopreserved PBMCs for TCR beta library preparation. Longitudinal blood samples from CLL patients on ibrutinib monotherapy underwent high-throughput TCR beta sequencing. The patients were enrolled in a single-center, open-label phase 2 trial of ibrutinib monotherapy. Comments on this clone: The antigen it binds to is not known. Nothing much larger sits one base from this clone, and base qualities are not available.

General findings and caveats noted by the study authors: Public clonotypes were rare and either contracted or stayed stable during treatment, and the rise in clonality at ibrutinib response reflected the expansion of private clonotypes. Sampling times were not matched between patients in sustained remission and patients whose disease was progressing, and lymph node repertoires were not examined. Clonality rose at ibrutinib response, remained stable during sustained remission, and dropped back toward baseline at progression. Baseline clonality exceeded that of age-matched healthy donors and correlated strongly with circulating CD8+ T-cell counts.

The TCR comes from a human donor with chronic lymphocytic leukemia. The sequencing here drew on PBMCs, taken after 24 months of ibrutinib treatment. This receptor chain uses TRBV14 and TRBJ2-1, with TRBD2 identical over 8 junction bases. The nucleotide sequence reads TGTGCCAGCAGCCAAGACCATCCGGGACTAGGGTACAATGAGCAGTTCTTC. It encodes CASSQDHPGLGYNEQFF.